A selection of T cell receptor beta chains follows, all from one sample in a study of blood T cell repertoires in COVID-19. Some clones are missing from TCRdb's copy, which holds only in-frame ones; the method was immunoSEQ multiplex PCR. The sample records some 150,000 clones, roughly 78% being singletons. Sequencing was carried out using PBMCs or T cells enriched from blood (not recorded which). These receptors all stem from a woman in her forties or fifties who had recovered from COVID-19. The CDR3 runs from the conserved cysteine through the conserved F or W. Fields, in order: CDR3 DNA, CDR3 protein, J gene, D gene, CDR3 length, clone size, V gene. A D gene is named only where the DNA matches it firmly. The size entry is marked missing in some rows and otherwise reads once, few, many or a size class.

CDR3 DNA: TGTGCCAGCAGCTCGACAGGGATGTATTCACCCCTCCACTTT
CDR3 protein: CASSSTGMYSPLHF
J gene: TRBJ1-6
D gene: TRBD1
CDR3 length: 14
clone size: -
V gene: TRBV28

CDR3 DNA: TGTGCCAGTAGTATTGGACAGGGTGGTGAAAAACTGTTTTTT
CDR3 protein: CASSIGQGGEKLFF
J gene: TRBJ1-4
D gene: TRBD1
CDR3 length: 14
clone size: -
V gene: TRBV19

CDR3 DNA: TGTGCCAGCAGCTTAGAACAGATTACCGGGGAGCTGTTTTTT
CDR3 protein: CASSLEQITGELFF
J gene: TRBJ2-2
D gene: -
CDR3 length: 14
clone size: -
V gene: TRBV7-2

CDR3 DNA: TGTGCCAGCAGTGGAAGGGGGAGCTCTGGGGCCAACGTCCTGACTTTC
CDR3 protein: CASSGRGSSGANVLTF
J gene: TRBJ2-6
D gene: -
CDR3 length: 16
clone size: -
V gene: TRBV2

CDR3 DNA: TGCGCCAGCAGCTTGACAGGGTTGAACACTGAAGCTTTCTTT
CDR3 protein: CASSLTGLNTEAFF
J gene: TRBJ1-1
D gene: -
CDR3 length: 14
clone size: -
V gene: TRBV5-1

CDR3 DNA: TGTGCCAGCAGCTTAGCCCGGACAGGGGAAGATGAGCAGTTCTTC
CDR3 protein: CASSLARTGEDEQFF
J gene: TRBJ2-1
D gene: TRBD1
CDR3 length: 15
clone size: -
V gene: TRBV7-9

CDR3 DNA: TGTGCCAGCAGCCTCCAGGGTTATGGAAACACCATATATTTT
CDR3 protein: CASSLQGYGNTIYF
J gene: TRBJ1-3
D gene: -
CDR3 length: 14
clone size: few
V gene: TRBV3-1/TRBV3-2

CDR3 DNA: TGCAGTGCCCCTAAGTCAGATACGCAGTATTTT
CDR3 protein: CSAPKSDTQYF
J gene: TRBJ2-3
D gene: -
CDR3 length: 11
clone size: -
V gene: TRBV20-1

CDR3 DNA: TGTGCCAGTAGTATCACAGGGGCAACCAACACCGGGGAGCTGTTTTTT
CDR3 protein: CASSITGATNTGELFF
J gene: TRBJ2-2
D gene: TRBD1
CDR3 length: 16
clone size: few
V gene: TRBV19

CDR3 DNA: TGCGCCAGCAGCCAAGCGATTACAGCGGGGGTCAATGAGCAGTTCTTC
CDR3 protein: CASSQAITAGVNEQFF
J gene: TRBJ2-1
D gene: TRBD2
CDR3 length: 16
clone size: -
V gene: TRBV4-1

CDR3 DNA: TGCGCCAGCAGATTAACTAGGGAGCAGTTCTTC
CDR3 protein: CASRLTREQFF
J gene: TRBJ2-1
D gene: -
CDR3 length: 11
clone size: -
V gene: TRBV5-1

CDR3 DNA: TGTGCCATCAGGTTTGCGGCGAACACCGGGGAGCTGTTTTTT
CDR3 protein: CAIRFAANTGELFF
J gene: TRBJ2-2
D gene: -
CDR3 length: 14
clone size: -
V gene: TRBV10-3

CDR3 DNA: TGTGCCAGCAGCTTAGAGCGGGAATGGGGTTCACCCCTCCACTTT
CDR3 protein: CASSLEREWGSPLHF
J gene: TRBJ1-6
D gene: -
CDR3 length: 15
clone size: -
V gene: TRBV11-3

CDR3 DNA: TGTGCCAGCAGCGGGCAGGGGCAGGCTGGAAACACCATATATTTT
CDR3 protein: CASSGQGQAGNTIYF
J gene: TRBJ1-3
D gene: -
CDR3 length: 15
clone size: once
V gene: TRBV7-6

CDR3 DNA: TGTGCCTGGAAGGGGACAGCGCACAATGAGCAGTTCTTC
CDR3 protein: CAWKGTAHNEQFF
J gene: TRBJ2-1
D gene: TRBD1
CDR3 length: 13
clone size: -
V gene: TRBV30

CDR3 DNA: TGCAGCGAGATTACAGGGAATACGCAGTATTTT
CDR3 protein: CSEITGNTQYF
J gene: TRBJ2-3
D gene: -
CDR3 length: 11
clone size: -
V gene: TRBV29-1

CDR3 DNA: TGTGCCAGCAGTTGGGACAGGGCCTCACCCCTCCACTTT
CDR3 protein: CASSWDRASPLHF
J gene: TRBJ1-6
D gene: TRBD1
CDR3 length: 13
clone size: -
V gene: TRBV12-3/TRBV12-4

CDR3 DNA: TGTGCCAGCAGCTTGAGTCAGGGAAATCAGCCCCAGCATTTT
CDR3 protein: CASSLSQGNQPQHF
J gene: TRBJ1-5
D gene: -
CDR3 length: 14
clone size: -
V gene: TRBV5-5

CDR3 DNA: TGTGCCAGCAGCGTGCACAGGGAAAGGGTCTCCTATAATTCACCCCTCCACTTT
CDR3 protein: CASSVHRERVSYNSPLHF
J gene: TRBJ1-6
D gene: -
CDR3 length: 18
clone size: -
V gene: TRBV9

CDR3 DNA: TGTGCCAGCAGTTTAAGGCGAGTCACTCGGGGTGGCTACACCTTC
CDR3 protein: CASSLRRVTRGGYTF
J gene: TRBJ1-2
D gene: -
CDR3 length: 15
clone size: -
V gene: TRBV28

CDR3 DNA: TGTGCCATCGTACGACAGGCTTACTTAATTAATCAGCCCCAGCATTTT
CDR3 protein: CAIVRQAYLINQPQHF
J gene: TRBJ1-5
D gene: -
CDR3 length: 16
clone size: -
V gene: TRBV24-1

CDR3 DNA: TGTGCCAGCAGCTTAGCCCAGGGGTCCGGAAACACCATATATTTT
CDR3 protein: CASSLAQGSGNTIYF
J gene: TRBJ1-3
D gene: -
CDR3 length: 15
clone size: once
V gene: TRBV7-8

CDR3 DNA: TGTGCCAGCAGTATGGACAGGGGCGGCTACACCTTC
CDR3 protein: CASSMDRGGYTF
J gene: TRBJ1-2
D gene: TRBD1
CDR3 length: 12
clone size: -
V gene: TRBV12-3/TRBV12-4

CDR3 DNA: TGTGCCAGCAGCTGGACAGGGGGCGGCTACACCTTC
CDR3 protein: CASSWTGGGYTF
J gene: TRBJ1-2
D gene: TRBD1
CDR3 length: 12
clone size: -
V gene: TRBV5-6